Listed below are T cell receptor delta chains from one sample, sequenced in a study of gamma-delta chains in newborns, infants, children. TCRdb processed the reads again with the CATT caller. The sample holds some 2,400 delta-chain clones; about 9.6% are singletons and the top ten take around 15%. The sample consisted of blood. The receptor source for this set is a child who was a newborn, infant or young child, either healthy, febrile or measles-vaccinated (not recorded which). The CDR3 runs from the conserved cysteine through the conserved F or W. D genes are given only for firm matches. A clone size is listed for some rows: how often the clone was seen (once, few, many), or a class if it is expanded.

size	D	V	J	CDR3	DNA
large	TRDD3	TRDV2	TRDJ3	CACDTLGDTSWDTRQMFF	TGTGCCTGTGACACCCTGGGGGATACGTCCTGGGACACCCGACAGATGTTTTTC
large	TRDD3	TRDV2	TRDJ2	CACDLTGGYATAQLFF	TGTGCCTGTGACCTTACTGGGGGATACGCGACAGCACAACTCTTCTTT
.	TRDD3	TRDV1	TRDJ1	CALGERTQFTGGQSLSSIWGYTDKLIF	TGTGCTCTTGGGGAACGGACGCAGTTTACTGGGGGACAGTCCCTATCGTCAATTTGGGGGTACACCGATAAACTCATCTTT
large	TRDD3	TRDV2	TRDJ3	CACDVLGMEWSWDTRQMFF	TGTGCCTGTGACGTACTGGGGATGGAATGGTCCTGGGACACCCGACAGATGTTTTTC
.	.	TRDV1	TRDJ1	CALGGSFLRWGLTGGLTDKLIF	TGTGCTCTTGGGGGCTCCTTCCTACGATGGGGGCTTACTGGGGGGCTTACCGATAAACTCATCTTT
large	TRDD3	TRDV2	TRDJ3	CACDTVGIPSSWDTRQMFF	TGTGCCTGTGACACCGTTGGGATACCAAGCTCCTGGGACACCCGACAGATGTTTTTC
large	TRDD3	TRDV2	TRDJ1	CACVRGGYDKLIF	TGTGCCTGTGTACGTGGGGGATACGATAAACTCATCTTT
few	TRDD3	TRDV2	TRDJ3	CATGGPSSWDTRQMFF	TGTGCCACTGGGGGTCCTAGCTCCTGGGACACCCGACAGATGTTTTTC
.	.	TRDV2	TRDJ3	CACDAVLGSSWDTRQMFF	TGTGCCTGTGACGCAGTCCTGGGCAGCTCCTGGGACACCCGACAGATGTTTTTC
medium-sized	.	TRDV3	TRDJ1	CAFVGGRGYTDKLIF	TGTGCCTTTGTCGGGGGGCGGGGGTACACCGATAAACTCATCTTT
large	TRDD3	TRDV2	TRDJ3	CACDTWGIPSSWDTRQMFF	TGTGCCTGTGACACCTGGGGGATCCCCAGCTCCTGGGACACCCGACAGATGTTTTTC
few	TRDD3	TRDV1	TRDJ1	CALGAHWGSPGTDRLIF	TGTGCTCTTGGGGCCCACTGGGGATCCCCCGGCACCGATAGACTCATCTTT
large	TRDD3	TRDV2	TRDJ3	CACDPVLGDLWDTRQMFF	TGTGCCTGTGACCCCGTACTGGGGGATCTCTGGGACACCCGACAGATGTTTTTC
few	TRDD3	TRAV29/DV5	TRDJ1	CAASVPRGSTGGFDTDKLIF	TGTGCAGCAAGCGTACCCCGGGGGAGTACTGGGGGATTTGACACCGATAAACTCATCTTT
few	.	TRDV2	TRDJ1	CATVPPPGVPRDTDKLIF	TGTGCCACCGTACCCCCTCCGGGGGTTCCCCGGGACACCGATAAACTCATCTTT
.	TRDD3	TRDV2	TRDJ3	CASWGTWDTRQMFF	TGTGCCTCGTGGGGGACCTGGGACACCCGCCAGATGTTTTTC
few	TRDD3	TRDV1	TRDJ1	CALHSPFLLGDTRYTDKLIF	TGTGCTCTTCATTCCCCTTTCCTACTGGGGGATACGCGGTACACCGATAAACTCATCTTT
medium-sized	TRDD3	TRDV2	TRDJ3	CACDTVSTGGYGLSSWDTRQMFF	TGTGCCTGTGACACCGTGAGTACTGGGGGATACGGCCTAAGCTCCTGGGACACCCGACAGATGTTTTTC
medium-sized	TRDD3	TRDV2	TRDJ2	CACDTVGDKKALTAQLFF	TGTGCCTGTGACACGGTGGGGGATAAAAAAGCTTTGACAGCACAACTCTTCTTT
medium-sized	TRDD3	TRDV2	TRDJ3	CACDSWGIPPSSWDTRQMFF	TGTGCCTGTGACAGCTGGGGGATACCACCGAGCTCCTGGGACACCCGACAGATGTTTTTC
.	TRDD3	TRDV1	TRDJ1	CALGELTTLLGDTRHPDPYTDKLIF	TGTGCTCTTGGGGAACTTACCACACTACTGGGGGATACGCGACACCCGGACCCGTACACCGATAAACTCATCTTT
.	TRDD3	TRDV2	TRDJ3	CATVGTGGSSSWDTRQMFF	TGTGCCACCGTTGGGACTGGGGGATCCAGCTCCTGGGACACCCGACAGATGTTTTTC
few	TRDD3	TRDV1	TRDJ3	CALGEKYGLLLKGGGYLIWDTRQMFF	TGTGCTCTTGGGGAAAAATACGGCCTACTCCTTAAGGGTGGGGGATACTTAATCTGGGACACCCGACAGATGTTTTTC
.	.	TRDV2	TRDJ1	CASLRVTVGFHTDKLIF	TGTGCCTCTCTTCGGGTAACTGTGGGATTCCACACCGATAAACTCATCTTT